The rows below give T cell receptor beta chains drawn from one sample of a study of T-cell reconstitution after alpha-beta-depleted transplantation in children. TCRdb recomputed calls from the PCR reads with MiXCR, one row per CDR3 protein. The sample lists 360,000 or so distinct CDR3 sequences; about a fifth were seen once. Sequencing was performed on PBMCs from the stem cell graft donor, taken from the stem cell graft. These receptors were collected from a human donor who donated a stem cell graft to a child with acute myeloid leukemia. Each CDR3 is given with its conserved first and last residue. A D gene is named only where the DNA matches it firmly. Expanded clones get a size class; other rows say once, few or many, or leave the size out.

d_gene | j_gene | v_gene | abundance | CDR3aa | CDR3nt
TRBD2 | TRBJ2-1 | TRBV15 | few | CATSRDLAGGSYNEQFF | TGTGCCACCAGCAGAGACCTAGCGGGAGGATCTTACAATGAGCAGTTCTTC
. | TRBJ2-7 | TRBV25-1 | . | CASSTQRTAVTYEQYF | TGTGCCAGCAGTACTCAACGGACAGCTGTAACCTACGAGCAGTACTTC
. | TRBJ2-7 | TRBV3-1 | . | CASSIRTMSSYEQYF | TGTGCCAGCAGCATCCGGACGATGAGCTCCTACGAGCAGTACTTC
TRBD2 | TRBJ2-3 | TRBV12-3/TRBV12-4 | many | CASSFIGSGRTSTDTQYF | TGTGCCAGCAGTTTTATTGGTAGCGGGAGGACTAGCACAGATACGCAGTATTTT
TRBD2 | TRBJ2-1 | TRBV12-3/TRBV12-4 | many | CASSLGTSGSRLGEQFF | TGTGCCAGCAGTCTCGGGACTAGCGGGAGTCGTTTGGGTGAGCAGTTCTTC
. | TRBJ2-7 | TRBV28 | once | CASKDPGVQSGQYF | TGTGCCAGCAAGGATCCGGGCGTCCAGTCGGGGCAGTACTTC
TRBD2 | TRBJ2-3 | TRBV14 | few | CASLAGSTDTQYF | TGTGCCAGCTTAGCGGGCAGCACAGATACGCAGTATTTT
TRBD1 | TRBJ2-1 | TRBV7-2 | . | CASSPGTGRENEQFF | TGTGCCAGCAGCCCGGGGACAGGGCGGGAAAATGAGCAGTTCTTC
. | TRBJ2-3 | TRBV24-1 | few | CATGQDTDTQYF | TGTGCCACCGGGCAAGACACAGATACGCAGTATTTT
. | TRBJ1-2 | TRBV28 | . | CASRAQGNGYTF | TGTGCCAGCAGAGCTCAGGGAAATGGCTACACCTTC